This T cell receptor beta chain was recovered during a study of Tregs in tolerant kidney transplant recipients. Findings and limits, study-wide: Nucleotide sequences could not be compared across some patients' samples due to primer changes. In tolerant patients, donor-specific Tregs outgrew total Tregs, suggesting antigen-driven expansion.

The CDR3 extends over 15 amino acids. Germline V gene lookup returns CDR1 LGHNA and CDR2 YSLEER. J gave up 5 bases and V 0 bases, and 7 bases lay outside the gene matches. Remarks on this clone: Its antigen remains unidentified.

Mixed chimerism was transient after nonmyeloablative marrow transplants from related graft donors. Unstimulated regulatory T cells (CD4+CD25+CD127-), CD4+CD25- non-regulatory cells, CD4 and CD8 cells were FACS-sorted from thawed PBMCs. Clones were read by immunoSEQ multiplex PCR, and TCRdb kept only the in-frame ones, dropping some. The sample contains around 50,000 clones, more than 70% of which appear only once. The chain has TRBV4-3 and TRBJ2-7, with TRBD2 identical over 7 bases. The sequences come from CD8+ T cells from blood (PBMCs), collected 12 months after the transplant. The source of this sequence is a human patient who received a combined kidney and bone marrow transplant. The T cells may partly be graft donor cells. CDR3: CASSQEREFSHEQYF. In nucleotides, the CDR3 is TGCGCCAGCAGCCAAGAGCGGGAGTTCAGCCACGAGCAGTACTTC.